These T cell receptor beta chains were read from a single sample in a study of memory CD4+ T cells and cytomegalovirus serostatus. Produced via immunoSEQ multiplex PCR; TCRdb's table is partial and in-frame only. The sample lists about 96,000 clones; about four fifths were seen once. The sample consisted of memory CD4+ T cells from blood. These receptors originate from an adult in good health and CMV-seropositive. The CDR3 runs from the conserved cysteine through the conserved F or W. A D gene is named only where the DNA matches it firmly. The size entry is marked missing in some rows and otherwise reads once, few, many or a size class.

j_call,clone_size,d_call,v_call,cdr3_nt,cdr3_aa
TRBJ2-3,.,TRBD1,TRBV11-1,TGTGCCAGCAGCTTAGTTGGCCAGGGGGCCCAATATACGCAGTATTTT,CASSLVGQGAQYTQYF
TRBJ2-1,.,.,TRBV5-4,TGTGCCAGCAGCTTGGAGCTAAGCTCCTACAATGAGCAGTTCTTC,CASSLELSSYNEQFF
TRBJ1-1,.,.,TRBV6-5,TGTGCCAGCAGTCCGGGCGGCAACACTGAAGCTTTCTTT,CASSPGGNTEAFF
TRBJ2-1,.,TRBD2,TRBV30,TGTGCCTGGAGCCCCGGGACTAGAAGCTACAATGAGCAGTTCTTC,CAWSPGTRSYNEQFF
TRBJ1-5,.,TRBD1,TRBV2,TGTGCCAGCCACCCTGGACAGGGTGGGGGACAGCCCCAGCATTTT,CASHPGQGGGQPQHF
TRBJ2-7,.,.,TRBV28,TGTGCCAGCCGCGCCAGGGACTGGCACGAGCAGTACTTC,CASRARDWHEQYF
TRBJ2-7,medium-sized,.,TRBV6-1,TGTGCCAGCACTGACATGTCTCCCTACGAGCAGTACTTC,CASTDMSPYEQYF
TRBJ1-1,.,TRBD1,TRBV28,TGTGCCAGCAGTTTTAACAGGGGCACTGAAGCTTTCTTT,CASSFNRGTEAFF
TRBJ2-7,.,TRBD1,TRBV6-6,TGTGCCAGCAGTTACTTCGGGACAGGTAGCTCCTACGAGCAGTACTTC,CASSYFGTGSSYEQYF
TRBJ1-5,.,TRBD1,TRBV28,TGTGCCAGCAGTTCTTTAGACAGGGGGTATCAGCCCCAGCATTTT,CASSSLDRGYQPQHF
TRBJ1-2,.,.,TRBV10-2,TGCGCCAGCAGTGATCTCCCGGGGGTAGAAGCTAACTATGGCTACACCTTC,CASSDLPGVEANYGYTF
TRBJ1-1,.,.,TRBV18,TGTGCCAGCTCACCAAGGGCGAACACTGAAGCTTTCTTT,CASSPRANTEAFF
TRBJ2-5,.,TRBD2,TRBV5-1,TGCGCCAGCGGGCAGAATCCTAGCGGGAGCTATGAGACCCAGTACTTC,CASGQNPSGSYETQYF
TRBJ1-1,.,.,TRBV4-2,TGTGCCAGCAGCCAACCACCCTCCGGGCGGAACACTGAAGCTTTCTTT,CASSQPPSGRNTEAFF
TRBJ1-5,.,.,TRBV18,TGTGCCAGCTCGCTACGATCCACCGGGCAGCCCCAGCATTTT,CASSLRSTGQPQHF
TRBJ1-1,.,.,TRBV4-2,TGTGCCAGCAGCCAAGGAAAGGGTTCGGGTCAGAACACTGAAGCTTTCTTT,CASSQGKGSGQNTEAFF
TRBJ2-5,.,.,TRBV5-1,TGCGCCAGCAGCTTGGATCCAGGAACAGAGACCCAGTACTTC,CASSLDPGTETQYF
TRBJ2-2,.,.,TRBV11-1,TGTGCCAGCAGTAGGGATGAGGCCGGGGAGCTGTTTTTT,CASSRDEAGELFF
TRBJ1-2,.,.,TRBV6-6,TGTGCCAGCAGTTACTCGAAAGGGGGGCAAGGCTACACCTTC,CASSYSKGGQGYTF
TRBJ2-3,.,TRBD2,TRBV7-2,TGTGCCAGCAGCTTAGGCTGGGCGGGAGGGGGGACAGATACGCAGTATTTT,CASSLGWAGGGTDTQYF
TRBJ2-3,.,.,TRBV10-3,TGTGCCATCAGTGAATTTCTCACAGATACGCAGTATTTT,CAISEFLTDTQYF
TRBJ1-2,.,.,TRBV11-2,TGTGCCAGCAGCTTAGACCGGGCCCTTCTAGAGAGCTACACCTTC,CASSLDRALLESYTF
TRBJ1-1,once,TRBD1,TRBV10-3,TGTGCCATCAGTGACACCGACAGGGGCGGCACTGAAGCTTTCTTT,CAISDTDRGGTEAFF
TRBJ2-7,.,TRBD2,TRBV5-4,TGTGCCAGCAGCGGGGGGGGTCTAGCGGGGTCCTACGAGCAGTACTTC,CASSGGGLAGSYEQYF
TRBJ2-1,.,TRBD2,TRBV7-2,TGTGCCAGCAGCTTAGGGGGAGGGACTAGGGGGTTCGGTGAGCAGTTCTTC,CASSLGGGTRGFGEQFF
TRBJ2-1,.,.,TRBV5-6,TGTGCCAGCAGCCGACATGGGGGCGGGAATGAGCAGTTCTTC,CASSRHGGGNEQFF
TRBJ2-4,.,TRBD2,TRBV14,TGTGCCAGCAGCCAAGTTGTTAGCGGGAGGATGGCCAAAAACATTCAGTACTTC,CASSQVVSGRMAKNIQYF
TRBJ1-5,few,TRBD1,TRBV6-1,TGTGCCAGCACCTCCGGGACAGGCGATCAGCCCCAGCATTTT,CASTSGTGDQPQHF
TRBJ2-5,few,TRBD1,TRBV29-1,TGCAGCGTTGACAGTTTGGCCTGGACAGGAGTAGAGACCCAGTACTTC,CSVDSLAWTGVETQYF
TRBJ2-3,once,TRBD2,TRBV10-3,TGTGCCATCAGTGTGGGAGCGGGAGTTCCAGATACGCAGTATTTT,CAISVGAGVPDTQYF
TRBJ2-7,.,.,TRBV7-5,TGTGTCAGAAGCTTAAGTCGAGAGCGGGAGGGCCGCCCCTACGAGCAGTACTTC,CVRSLSREREGRPYEQYF
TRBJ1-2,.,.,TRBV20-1,TGCAGTGCTAGAGATAGGGGGGGCTACACCTTC,CSARDRGGYTF
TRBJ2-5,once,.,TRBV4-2,TGTGCCAGCAGCCAAGAGACCCACAAGACCCAGTACTTC,CASSQETHKTQYF
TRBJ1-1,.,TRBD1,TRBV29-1,TGCAGCGCGATGACAGGGTACACTGAAGCTTTCTTT,CSAMTGYTEAFF
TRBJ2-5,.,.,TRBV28,TGTGCCAGCAGTCCCGGGAGAGAAGAGACCCAGTACTTC,CASSPGREETQYF
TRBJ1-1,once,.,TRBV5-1,TGCGCCAGCCATGGACCTGGGAGGGGGACTGAAGCTTTCTTT,CASHGPGRGTEAFF
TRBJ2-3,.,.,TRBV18,TGTGCCAGCTCATGGTCAGTGGCTAGCACAGATACGCAGTATTTT,CASSWSVASTDTQYF
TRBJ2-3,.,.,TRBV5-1,TGCGCCAGCAGCTTCGGGCAGGCGATCACAGATACGCAGTATTTT,CASSFGQAITDTQYF
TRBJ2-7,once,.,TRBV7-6,TGTGCCAGCAGCTTATCCGGGGGACTTAGGTACGAGCAGTACTTC,CASSLSGGLRYEQYF